This T cell receptor beta chain was identified in a study of beta chain features in type 1 diabetes. At the level of the study: There were 107,917,701 sorted cells examined across all samples.

The junction had 4 bases not matched to a gene; V was cut back by 4 bases and J by 2 bases. The CDR3 contains 16 residues. Germline lookup yields CDR1 LGHNA and CDR2 YSLEER. Of the isolated RNA, all was reverse transcribed, and so the sequenced material was expressed TCRB transcripts. The table came from immunoSEQ multiplex PCR; TCRdb's copy has only in-frame clones and leaves some out. The sample gives fewer than 350,000 clones, 15% to 20% of which show up once; approximately 0.043% is in the top ten. The rearrangement links TRBV4-3 to TRBJ2-3; 12 bases are shared with TRBD2. The source material was naive CD4+ T cells from blood. This receptor was taken from a young woman in good health. In DNA, the CDR3 is TGCGCCAGCAGCCCTCGACTAGCGGGAGCCACAGATACGCAGTATTTT. This translates into CASSPRLAGATDTQYF.